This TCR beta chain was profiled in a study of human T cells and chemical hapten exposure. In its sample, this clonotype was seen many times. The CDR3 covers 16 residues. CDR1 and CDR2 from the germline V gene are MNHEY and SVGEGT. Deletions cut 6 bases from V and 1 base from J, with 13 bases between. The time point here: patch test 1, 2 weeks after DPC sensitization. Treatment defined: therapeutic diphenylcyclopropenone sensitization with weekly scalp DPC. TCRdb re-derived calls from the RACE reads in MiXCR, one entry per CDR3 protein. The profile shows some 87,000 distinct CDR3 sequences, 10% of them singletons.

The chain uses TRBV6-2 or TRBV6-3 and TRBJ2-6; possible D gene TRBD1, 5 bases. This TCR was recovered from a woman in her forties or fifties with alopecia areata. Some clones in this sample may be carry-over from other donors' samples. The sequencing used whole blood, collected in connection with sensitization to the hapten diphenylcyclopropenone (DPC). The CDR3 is CASRPGGASGANVLTF. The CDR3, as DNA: TGTGCCAGCAGGCCGGGTGGGGCTTCTGGGGCCAACGTCCTGACTTTC.